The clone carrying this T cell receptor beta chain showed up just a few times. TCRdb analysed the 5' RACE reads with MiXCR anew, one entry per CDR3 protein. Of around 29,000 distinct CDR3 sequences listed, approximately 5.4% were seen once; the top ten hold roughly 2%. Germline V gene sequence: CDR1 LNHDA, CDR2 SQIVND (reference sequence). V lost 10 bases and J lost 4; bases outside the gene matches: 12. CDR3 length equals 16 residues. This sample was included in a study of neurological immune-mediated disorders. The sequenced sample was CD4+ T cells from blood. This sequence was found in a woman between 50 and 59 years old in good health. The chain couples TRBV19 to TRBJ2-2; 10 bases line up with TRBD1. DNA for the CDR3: TGTGCCACCACCCTCCGGGACAGGGGTAGCACCGGGGAGCTGTTTTTT. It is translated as CATTLRDRGSTGELFF.